This T cell receptor (beta chain) was captured in a study of cytomegalovirus exposure and HLA in healthy donors. This PCR relied on a set of 60 Vbeta primers and 13 Jbeta primers. Assay: immunoSEQ multiplex PCR; the TCRdb copy retains only in-frame clones and omits some. This sample has more than 95,000 clones, with about four fifths found just once. This receptor was obtained from a man aged 40-49 years in good health and CMV-seronegative. Sequenced material: PBMCs.

The CDR3 here is CSVIRNTEAFF. DNA of the CDR3: TGCAGTGTGATTAGGAACACTGAAGCTTTCTTT. This chain uses TRBV20-1 with TRBJ1-1; D remains unclear. V was pared by 7 bases and J by 1 base, with 7 bases between. In germline, CDR1 is DFQATT, CDR2 SNEGSKA (reference sequence). The CDR3 is 11 residues long.